This is a list of T cell receptor beta chains from one sample in a study of blood T cell repertoires in COVID-19. Measured with immunoSEQ multiplex PCR; TCRdb has only the in-frame clones, and not every one. The sample holds hundreds of thousands of clones, about nine tenths seen once. Sequenced sample: PBMCs or T cells enriched from blood (not recorded which). These receptors all come from a woman aged 50 to 65 in a cohort exposed to, infected with or recovered from COVID-19 (not recorded which). CDR3s leave out the opening cysteine and the closing phenylalanine or tryptophan.

V gene: TRBV18; CDR3 protein: ASSRQVSQETQY
V gene: TRBV9; CDR3 protein: ASSVVQVHTEAF
V gene: TRBV7-8; CDR3 protein: ASSLVGGSNSPLH
V gene: TRBV5-5; CDR3 protein: ASSKTGTTTTNEKLF
V gene: TRBV4-3; CDR3 protein: ASSQDRGNTIY
V gene: TRBV6-5; CDR3 protein: ASSLLYEQY
V gene: TRBV7-2; CDR3 protein: ASSSYTGMQETQY
V gene: TRBV19; CDR3 protein: ASSPGQGSNQPQH
V gene: TRBV28; CDR3 protein: ASSLWVGGALGEQY
V gene: TRBV18; CDR3 protein: ASSPGGNNQPQH
V gene: TRBV7-8; CDR3 protein: ASSPRRGGTDHSPLH
V gene: TRBV7-2; CDR3 protein: ASIWDGGRTEAF
V gene: TRBV28; CDR3 protein: ASSFREGGANVLT
V gene: TRBV7-2; CDR3 protein: ASSLGAGGTGTDTQY
V gene: TRBV4-3; CDR3 protein: ASSQARGWTDTQY
V gene: TRBV5-4; CDR3 protein: ASSFNRGETQY
V gene: TRBV15; CDR3 protein: ATSRDLLSNYGYT
V gene: TRBV7-8; CDR3 protein: VTGGLYGYT
V gene: TRBV5-8; CDR3 protein: ASSPGQGMNTEAF
V gene: TRBV9; CDR3 protein: ASGLAGTDTQY
V gene: TRBV19; CDR3 protein: ASNPHKRGSYGYT
V gene: TRBV14; CDR3 protein: ASSQQGNTGELF
V gene: TRBV10-1; CDR3 protein: ASSASSATGELF
V gene: TRBV27; CDR3 protein: ASSFPRQGTSSYEQY
V gene: TRBV5-5; CDR3 protein: ASSLTGDRNEKLF
V gene: TRBV7-2; CDR3 protein: ASSPDGTTETQY
V gene: TRBV4-2; CDR3 protein: ASSQEGSAMGETQY
V gene: TRBV6-5; CDR3 protein: ASSYWGAPLH
V gene: TRBV19; CDR3 protein: ASSNRELNQPQH
V gene: TRBV9; CDR3 protein: ASSLSTGRWEKLF
V gene: TRBV28; CDR3 protein: ASSGRQVSNNSPLH
V gene: TRBV5-1; CDR3 protein: ASSSYSGDTEAF
V gene: TRBV13; CDR3 protein: ASSLGTDTEAF
V gene: TRBV6-6; CDR3 protein: ASSRQGLADTQY
V gene: TRBV4-2; CDR3 protein: ASSQDHSPSGNTIY
V gene: TRBV14; CDR3 protein: ASSQGSGSTYNEQF
V gene: TRBV7-4; CDR3 protein: ASSLEGTGGMDNQPQH
V gene: TRBV7-2; CDR3 protein: ASSLALASSSGNTIY
V gene: TRBV9; CDR3 protein: ASSPRTASTDTQY
V gene: TRBV5-1; CDR3 protein: ASSHIAGGIDTQY
V gene: TRBV28; CDR3 protein: ASSLYRGKTNQPQH
V gene: TRBV28; CDR3 protein: ASRILTDGGMGQETQY
V gene: TRBV10-1; CDR3 protein: ASSGQNTEAF
V gene: TRBV24-1; CDR3 protein: ATSILATGELF
V gene: TRBV28; CDR3 protein: ASSSGGGDYTEAF
V gene: TRBV7-9; CDR3 protein: ASRPSSGGTHNEQF
V gene: TRBV30; CDR3 protein: AWSKLRLGSGELF
V gene: TRBV4-3; CDR3 protein: ASSQRHQGQFYEQY
V gene: TRBV6-5; CDR3 protein: ASGAGLDSSPLH
V gene: TRBV12-3/TRBV12-4; CDR3 protein: ASSSRGEAF
V gene: TRBV7-2; CDR3 protein: ASSLGPVSSYEQY
V gene: TRBV18; CDR3 protein: ASSLGSGNTIY
V gene: TRBV5-1; CDR3 protein: ASSLGRNTEAF
V gene: TRBV5-8; CDR3 protein: ASSRDRGVSPLH
V gene: TRBV2; CDR3 protein: ASSEFGGNYGYT
V gene: TRBV5-1; CDR3 protein: ASSGGQGDYGYT